This TCR beta chain was sequenced for a study of cytomegalovirus exposure and HLA in healthy donors. Study as a whole: Approximately 190 million T cells yielded 90 million to 130 million unique TCR beta sequences in earlier analysis.

There are 17 residues in the CDR3. V lost 3 bases, J lost 2 bases, and 20 bases lay in between. Germline CDR1 MNHNS, CDR2 SASEGT. The PCR was carried out with 60 Vbeta primers and 13 Jbeta primers. TCRdb's copy holds only in-frame clones and misses some; the assay was immunoSEQ multiplex PCR. The data hold tens of thousands of clones, with 70% to 85% observed a single time. The sequenced sample consisted of PBMCs. The rearrangement joins TRBV6-1 to TRBJ2-7, with D perhaps matching TRBD2 (6 bases). The sequence derives from a woman in her late teens or twenties in good health and CMV-seropositive. The CDR3 DNA follows: TGTGCCAGCAGTGATAGGAGGGCCCTACTACCAACCTACGAGCAGTACTTC. Its protein product is CASSDRRALLPTYEQYF.